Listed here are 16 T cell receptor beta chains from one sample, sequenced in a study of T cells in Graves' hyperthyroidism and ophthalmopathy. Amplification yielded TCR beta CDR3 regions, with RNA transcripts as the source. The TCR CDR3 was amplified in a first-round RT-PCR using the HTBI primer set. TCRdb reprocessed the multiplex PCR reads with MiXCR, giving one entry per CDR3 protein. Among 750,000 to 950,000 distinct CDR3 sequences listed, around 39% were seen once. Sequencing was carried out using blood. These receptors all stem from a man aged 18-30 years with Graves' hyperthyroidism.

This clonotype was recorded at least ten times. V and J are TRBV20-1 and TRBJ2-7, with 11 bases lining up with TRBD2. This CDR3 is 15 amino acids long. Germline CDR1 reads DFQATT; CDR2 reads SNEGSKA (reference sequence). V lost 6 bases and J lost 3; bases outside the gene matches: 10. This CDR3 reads CSASLAGDGGYEQYF. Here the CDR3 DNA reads TGCAGTGCGTCACTAGCGGGAGACGGGGGCTACGAGCAGTACTTC.

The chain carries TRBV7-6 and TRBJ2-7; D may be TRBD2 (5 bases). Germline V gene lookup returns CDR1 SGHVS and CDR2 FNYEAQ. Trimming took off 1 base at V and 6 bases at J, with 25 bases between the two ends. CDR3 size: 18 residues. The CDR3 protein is CASSLESGGSQDYREQYF. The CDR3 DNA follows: TGTGCCAGCAGCTTAGAGAGTGGAGGCAGCCAAGATTATCGCGAGCAGTACTTC.

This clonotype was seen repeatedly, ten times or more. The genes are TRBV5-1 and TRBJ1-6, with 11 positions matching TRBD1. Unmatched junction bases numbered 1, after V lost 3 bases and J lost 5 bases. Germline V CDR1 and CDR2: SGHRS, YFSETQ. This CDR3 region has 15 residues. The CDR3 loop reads CASSSDRGHNSPLHF. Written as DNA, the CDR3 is TGCGCCAGCAGCTCGGACAGGGGGCATAATTCACCCCTCCACTTT. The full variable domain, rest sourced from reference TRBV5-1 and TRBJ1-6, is KAGVTQTPRYLIKTRGQQVTLSCSPISGHRSVSWYQQTPGQGLQFLFEYFSETQRNKGNFPGRFSGRQFSNSRSEMNVSTLELGDSALYLCASSSDRGHNSPLHFGNGTRLTVT.

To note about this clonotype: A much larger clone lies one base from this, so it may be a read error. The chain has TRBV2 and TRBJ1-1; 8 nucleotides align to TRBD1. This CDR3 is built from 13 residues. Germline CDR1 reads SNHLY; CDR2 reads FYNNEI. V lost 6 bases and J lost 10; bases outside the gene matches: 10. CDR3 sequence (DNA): TGTGCCAGCAGGCCCCCGATCGACAGGGGAGCTTTCTTT. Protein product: CASRPPIDRGAFF.

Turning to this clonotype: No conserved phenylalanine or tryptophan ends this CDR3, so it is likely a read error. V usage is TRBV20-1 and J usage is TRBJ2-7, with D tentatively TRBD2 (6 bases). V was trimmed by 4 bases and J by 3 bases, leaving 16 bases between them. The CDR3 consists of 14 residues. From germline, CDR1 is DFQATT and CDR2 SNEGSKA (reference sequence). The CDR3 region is CSATSPTEGYEQYL. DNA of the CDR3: TGCAGTGCTACCTCCCCGACGGAGGGCTACGAGCAGTACCTC.

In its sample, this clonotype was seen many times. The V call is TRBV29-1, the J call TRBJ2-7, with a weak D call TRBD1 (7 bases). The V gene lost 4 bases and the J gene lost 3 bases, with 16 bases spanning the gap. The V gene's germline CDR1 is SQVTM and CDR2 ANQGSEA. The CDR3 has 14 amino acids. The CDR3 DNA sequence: TGCAGCGTTGGGGGGGACAGCTCCCTCTACGAGCAGTACTTC. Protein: CSVGGDSSLYEQYF.

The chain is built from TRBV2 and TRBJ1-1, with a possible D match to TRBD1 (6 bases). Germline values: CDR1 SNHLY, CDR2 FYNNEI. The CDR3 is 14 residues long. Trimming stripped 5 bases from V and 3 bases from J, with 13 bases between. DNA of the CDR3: TGTGCCAGCAGTCGGGACATTAGAGACACTGAAGCTTTCTTT. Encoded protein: CASSRDIRDTEAFF.

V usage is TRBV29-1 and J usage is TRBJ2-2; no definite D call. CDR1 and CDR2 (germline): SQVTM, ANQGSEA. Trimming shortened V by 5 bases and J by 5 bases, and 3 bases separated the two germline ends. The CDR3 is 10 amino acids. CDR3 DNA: TGCAGCGTTCCTACCGGGGAGCTGTTTTTT. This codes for CSVPTGELFF.

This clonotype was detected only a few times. As DNA, the CDR3 is TGTGCCAGCAGCCCGGAGGACAGGGCCTACGAGCAGTACTTC. Translated: CASSPEDRAYEQYF. This sequence joins TRBV11-3 and TRBJ2-7; TRBD1 aligns across 8 bases. V was clipped by 5 bases and J by 2 bases; unmatched bases: 5. Germline values: CDR1 SGHNT, CDR2 YENEEA. This CDR3 comprises 14 residues.

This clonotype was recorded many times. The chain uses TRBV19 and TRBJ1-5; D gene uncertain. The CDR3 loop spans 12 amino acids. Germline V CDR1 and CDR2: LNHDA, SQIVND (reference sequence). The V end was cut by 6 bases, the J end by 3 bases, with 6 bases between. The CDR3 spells CASRVYNQPQHF. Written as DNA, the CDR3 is TGTGCCAGTAGAGTCTACAATCAGCCCCAGCATTTT.

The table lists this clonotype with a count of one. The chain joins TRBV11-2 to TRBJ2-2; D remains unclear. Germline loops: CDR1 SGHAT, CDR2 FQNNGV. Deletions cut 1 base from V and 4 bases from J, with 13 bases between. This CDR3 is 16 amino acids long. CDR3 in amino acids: CASSLVGGEATGELFF. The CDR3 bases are TGTGCCAGCAGCTTAGTCGGTGGGGAAGCCACCGGGGAGCTGTTTTTT.

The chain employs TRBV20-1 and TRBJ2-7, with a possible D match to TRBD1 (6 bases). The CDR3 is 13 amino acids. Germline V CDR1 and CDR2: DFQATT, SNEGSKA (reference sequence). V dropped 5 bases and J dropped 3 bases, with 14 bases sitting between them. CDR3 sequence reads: CSASTGLHYEQYF. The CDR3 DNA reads TGCAGTGCTTCGACAGGCCTCCACTACGAGCAGTACTTC.

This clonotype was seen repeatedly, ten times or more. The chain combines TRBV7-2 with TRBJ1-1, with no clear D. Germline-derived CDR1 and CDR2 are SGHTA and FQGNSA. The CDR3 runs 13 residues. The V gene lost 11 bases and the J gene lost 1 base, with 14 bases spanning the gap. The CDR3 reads CAADDPKNTEAFF. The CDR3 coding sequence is TGTGCCGCTGACGACCCAAAGAACACTGAAGCTTTCTTT.

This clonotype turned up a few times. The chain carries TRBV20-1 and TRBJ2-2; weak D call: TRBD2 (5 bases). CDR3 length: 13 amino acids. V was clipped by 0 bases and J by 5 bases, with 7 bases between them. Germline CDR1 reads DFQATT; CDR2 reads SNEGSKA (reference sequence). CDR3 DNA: TGCAGTGCTAGAGATCGGGGAACCGGGGAGCTGTTTTTT. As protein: CSARDRGTGELFF.

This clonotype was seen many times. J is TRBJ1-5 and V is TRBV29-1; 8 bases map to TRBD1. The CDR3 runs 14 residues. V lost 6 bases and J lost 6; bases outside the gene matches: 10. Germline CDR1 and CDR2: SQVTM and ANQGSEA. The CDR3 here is CSVAGGTGGQPQHF. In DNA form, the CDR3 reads TGCAGCGTCGCGGGGGGTACAGGGGGTCAGCCCCAGCATTTT.

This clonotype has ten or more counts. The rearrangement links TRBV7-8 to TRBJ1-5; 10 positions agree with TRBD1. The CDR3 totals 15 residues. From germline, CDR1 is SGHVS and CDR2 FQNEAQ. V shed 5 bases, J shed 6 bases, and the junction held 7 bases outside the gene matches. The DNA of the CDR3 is TGTGCCAGCAGCGTCTCGGGACAGGGGTCTCAGCCCCAGCATTTT. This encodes CASSVSGQGSQPQHF.